The rows below give T cell receptor beta chains drawn from one sample of a study of blood T cells in healthy people across ages. TCRdb redid the calling of the 5' RACE reads with MiXCR, one entry per CDR3 protein. The sample includes 1.5 million to 2 million distinct CDR3 sequences, under 30% of them seen just once. Sequenced input: blood. Receptors were obtained from a woman aged 25 to 39 in good health. The CDR3 runs from the conserved cysteine through the conserved F or W. Each record gives: clone size, D gene, V gene, CDR3 length, J gene, CDR3 protein, CDR3 DNA. A D gene is named only where the DNA matches it firmly. A clone size is listed for some rows: how often the clone was seen (once, few, many), or a class if it is expanded.

clone_size: few
d_call: NA
v_call: TRBV12-3/TRBV12-4
cdr3_length: 13
j_call: TRBJ1-2
cdr3_aa: CASSFGPDCGYTF
cdr3_nt: TGTGCCAGCAGTTTTGGACCGGACTGTGGCTACACCTTC

clone_size: NA
d_call: TRBD2
v_call: TRBV10-2
cdr3_length: 14
j_call: TRBJ2-3
cdr3_aa: CVSRAGGRSDTQYF
cdr3_nt: TGCGTCAGCAGGGCGGGAGGGCGGTCGGATACGCAGTATTTT

clone_size: NA
d_call: NA
v_call: TRBV20-1
cdr3_length: 13
j_call: TRBJ1-5
cdr3_aa: CSARSTSNQPQHF
cdr3_nt: TGCAGTGCTAGGAGTACAAGCAATCAGCCCCAGCATTTT

clone_size: few
d_call: TRBD1
v_call: TRBV5-1
cdr3_length: 13
j_call: TRBJ2-5
cdr3_aa: CATGTGRGETQYF
cdr3_nt: TGCGCCACCGGGACAGGGAGAGGGGAGACCCAGTACTTC

clone_size: NA
d_call: TRBD1
v_call: TRBV24-1
cdr3_length: 15
j_call: TRBJ2-5
cdr3_aa: CATGDPGQGQETQYF
cdr3_nt: TGTGCCACCGGTGATCCGGGACAGGGGCAGGAGACCCAGTACTTC

clone_size: few
d_call: TRBD2
v_call: TRBV15
cdr3_length: 16
j_call: TRBJ2-1
cdr3_aa: CATGGARGLAYNEQFF
cdr3_nt: TGTGCCACCGGGGGGGCTAGGGGACTAGCTTACAATGAGCAGTTCTTC

clone_size: NA
d_call: NA
v_call: TRBV20-1
cdr3_length: 15
j_call: TRBJ1-5
cdr3_aa: CSAPGYDRVNQPQHF
cdr3_nt: TGCAGTGCTCCGGGCTACGACCGGGTCAATCAGCCCCAGCATTTT

clone_size: few
d_call: NA
v_call: TRBV12-3/TRBV12-4
cdr3_length: 16
j_call: TRBJ2-5
cdr3_aa: CASSLASQGLGGTQYF
cdr3_nt: TGTGCCAGCAGCTTAGCGTCCCAGGGCCTCGGAGGGACCCAGTACTTC

clone_size: NA
d_call: NA
v_call: TRBV29-1
cdr3_length: 15
j_call: TRBJ1-2
cdr3_aa: CSVEGSGTPEDGYTF
cdr3_nt: TGCAGCGTTGAAGGCTCCGGGACGCCGGAGGATGGCTACACCTTC

clone_size: NA
d_call: TRBD2
v_call: TRBV12-3/TRBV12-4
cdr3_length: 15
j_call: TRBJ2-4
cdr3_aa: CAGSPLDSGSYIQYF
cdr3_nt: TGTGCCGGCAGTCCCCTAGATAGCGGGAGTTACATTCAGTACTTC

clone_size: NA
d_call: NA
v_call: TRBV7-8
cdr3_length: 15
j_call: TRBJ1-1
cdr3_aa: CASSLVTGATTEAFF
cdr3_nt: TGTGCCAGCAGCTTAGTTACAGGCGCGACCACTGAAGCTTTCTTT

clone_size: many
d_call: TRBD2
v_call: TRBV7-6
cdr3_length: 17
j_call: TRBJ2-3
cdr3_aa: CASSVGRTSGVPDTQYF
cdr3_nt: TGTGCCAGCAGCGTGGGTCGGACTAGCGGGGTTCCCGATACGCAGTATTTT

clone_size: NA
d_call: TRBD2
v_call: TRBV5-1
cdr3_length: 15
j_call: TRBJ2-1
cdr3_aa: CASSLGTTVYNEQFF
cdr3_nt: TGCGCCAGCAGCCTCGGGACTACCGTCTACAATGAGCAGTTCTTC

clone_size: NA
d_call: NA
v_call: TRBV7-9
cdr3_length: 13
j_call: TRBJ2-7
cdr3_aa: CASSLEVPYEQYF
cdr3_nt: TGTGCCAGCAGCTTAGAAGTCCCCTACGAGCAGTACTTC

clone_size: few
d_call: NA
v_call: TRBV2
cdr3_length: 14
j_call: TRBJ2-5
cdr3_aa: CASSRQTQTETQYF
cdr3_nt: TGTGCCAGCAGTCGACAGACCCAGACGGAGACCCAGTACTTC

clone_size: many
d_call: NA
v_call: TRBV12-3/TRBV12-4
cdr3_length: 14
j_call: TRBJ2-1
cdr3_aa: CASSPEAVYNEQFF
cdr3_nt: TGTGCCAGCAGCCCCGAGGCAGTTTACAATGAGCAGTTCTTC

clone_size: many
d_call: TRBD1
v_call: TRBV5-5
cdr3_length: 15
j_call: TRBJ1-1
cdr3_aa: CASSYQTGGNTEAFF
cdr3_nt: TGTGCCAGCAGCTACCAGACAGGGGGAAACACTGAAGCTTTCTTT

clone_size: few
d_call: NA
v_call: TRBV20-1
cdr3_length: 16
j_call: TRBJ2-4
cdr3_aa: CSAKGGIFWGKNIQYF
cdr3_nt: TGCAGTGCTAAGGGCGGGATTTTTTGGGGCAAAAACATTCAGTACTTC

clone_size: NA
d_call: TRBD2
v_call: TRBV18
cdr3_length: 15
j_call: TRBJ2-7
cdr3_aa: CASSTRLAGQYEQDF
cdr3_nt: TGTGCCAGCTCAACCAGACTAGCGGGGCAGTACGAGCAGGACTTC

clone_size: few
d_call: TRBD2
v_call: TRBV7-6
cdr3_length: 15
j_call: TRBJ2-1
cdr3_aa: CASSLRGGLNNEQFF
cdr3_nt: TGTGCCAGCAGCTTACGCGGGGGGCTCAACAATGAGCAGTTCTTC

clone_size: NA
d_call: TRBD2
v_call: TRBV29-1
cdr3_length: 15
j_call: TRBJ2-5
cdr3_aa: CSVEASGNLKETQYF
cdr3_nt: TGCAGCGTTGAGGCTAGCGGAAACCTCAAAGAGACCCAGTACTTC

clone_size: NA
d_call: TRBD1
v_call: TRBV6-2/TRBV6-3
cdr3_length: 15
j_call: TRBJ2-2
cdr3_aa: CASRSQGRNTGELFF
cdr3_nt: TGTGCCAGCAGGTCACAGGGGAGGAACACCGGGGAGCTGTTTTTT

clone_size: few
d_call: TRBD1
v_call: TRBV29-1
cdr3_length: 13
j_call: TRBJ1-1
cdr3_aa: CSVEGGQITEAFF
cdr3_nt: TGCAGCGTTGAGGGGGGACAGATCACTGAAGCTTTCTTT

clone_size: NA
d_call: NA
v_call: TRBV5-1
cdr3_length: 16
j_call: TRBJ1-1
cdr3_aa: CASSLAGGPGIAEAFF
cdr3_nt: TGCGCCAGCAGCTTGGCCGGGGGGCCCGGGATCGCTGAAGCTTTCTTT

clone_size: few
d_call: NA
v_call: TRBV7-9
cdr3_length: 12
j_call: TRBJ1-2
cdr3_aa: CASEEGSYGYTF
cdr3_nt: TGTGCCAGCGAGGAAGGGAGCTATGGCTACACCTTC

clone_size: NA
d_call: NA
v_call: TRBV5-1
cdr3_length: 13
j_call: TRBJ1-1
cdr3_aa: CASMEVMNTEAFF
cdr3_nt: TGCGCCAGCATGGAGGTCATGAACACTGAAGCTTTCTTT

clone_size: NA
d_call: NA
v_call: TRBV29-1
cdr3_length: 13
j_call: TRBJ1-3
cdr3_aa: CSVEGAESSTIYF
cdr3_nt: TGCAGCGTTGAGGGGGCCGAGAGCAGCACCATATATTTT

clone_size: many
d_call: NA
v_call: TRBV5-5
cdr3_length: 15
j_call: TRBJ2-7
cdr3_aa: CASSGGMGLEDEQYF
cdr3_nt: TGTGCCAGCAGTGGGGGTATGGGGCTGGAAGACGAGCAGTACTTC

clone_size: few
d_call: NA
v_call: TRBV9
cdr3_length: 12
j_call: TRBJ2-1
cdr3_aa: CASSVMGTEQFF
cdr3_nt: TGTGCCAGCAGCGTAATGGGGACTGAGCAGTTCTTC

clone_size: NA
d_call: NA
v_call: TRBV20-1
cdr3_length: 16
j_call: TRBJ1-5
cdr3_aa: CSASAGGRGSNQPQHF
cdr3_nt: TGCAGTGCTAGCGCCGGGGGTCGGGGGAGCAATCAGCCCCAGCATTTT

clone_size: NA
d_call: NA
v_call: TRBV4-3
cdr3_length: 18
j_call: TRBJ1-6
cdr3_aa: CASSQERPRRQDNSPLHF
cdr3_nt: TGCGCCAGCAGCCAAGAGCGACCCAGGAGGCAGGATAATTCACCCCTCCACTTT

clone_size: NA
d_call: NA
v_call: TRBV12-3/TRBV12-4
cdr3_length: 15
j_call: TRBJ2-1
cdr3_aa: CASSLNYGPSNEQFF
cdr3_nt: TGTGCCAGCAGTTTAAATTACGGGCCTTCTAATGAGCAGTTCTTC